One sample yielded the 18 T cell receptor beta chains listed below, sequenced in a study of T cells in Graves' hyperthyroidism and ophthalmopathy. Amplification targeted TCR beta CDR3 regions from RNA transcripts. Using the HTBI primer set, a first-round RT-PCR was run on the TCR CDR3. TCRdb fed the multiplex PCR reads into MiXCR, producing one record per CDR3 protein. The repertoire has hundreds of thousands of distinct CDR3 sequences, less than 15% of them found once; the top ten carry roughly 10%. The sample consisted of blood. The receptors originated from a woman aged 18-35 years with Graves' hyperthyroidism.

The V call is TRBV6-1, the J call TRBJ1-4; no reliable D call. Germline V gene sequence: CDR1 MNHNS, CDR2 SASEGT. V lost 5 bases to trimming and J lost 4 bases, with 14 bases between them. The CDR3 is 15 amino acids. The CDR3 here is CASSSGFPFNEKLFF. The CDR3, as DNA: TGTGCCAGCAGTTCCGGGTTCCCTTTTAATGAAAAACTGTTTTTT.

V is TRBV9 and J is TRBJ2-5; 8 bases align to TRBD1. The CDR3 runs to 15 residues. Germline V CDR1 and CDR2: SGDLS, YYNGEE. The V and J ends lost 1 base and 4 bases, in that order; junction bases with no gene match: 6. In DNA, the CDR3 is TGTGCCAGCAGCGTAACCGGGACAGGCGGAGAGACCCAGTACTTC. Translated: CASSVTGTGGETQYF.

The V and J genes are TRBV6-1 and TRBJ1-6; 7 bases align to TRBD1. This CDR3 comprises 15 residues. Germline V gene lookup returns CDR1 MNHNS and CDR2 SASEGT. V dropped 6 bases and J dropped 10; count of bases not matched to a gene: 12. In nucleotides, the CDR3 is TGTGCCAGCAGACCATCCGGGACAGACGGATCACCCCTCCACTTT. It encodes CASRPSGTDGSPLHF.

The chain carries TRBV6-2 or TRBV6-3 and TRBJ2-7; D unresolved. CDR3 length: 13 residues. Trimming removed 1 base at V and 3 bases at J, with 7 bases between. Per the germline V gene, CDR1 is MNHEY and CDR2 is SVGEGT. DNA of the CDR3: TGTGCCAGCAGTTACTACGGAGTCTACGAGCAGTACTTC. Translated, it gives CASSYYGVYEQYF.

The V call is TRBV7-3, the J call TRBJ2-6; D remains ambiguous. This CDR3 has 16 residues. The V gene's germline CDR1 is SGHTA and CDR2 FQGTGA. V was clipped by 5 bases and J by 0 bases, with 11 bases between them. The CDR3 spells CASSPGLDSGANVLTF. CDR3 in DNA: TGTGCCAGCAGCCCGGGCCTCGACTCTGGGGCCAACGTCCTGACTTTC.

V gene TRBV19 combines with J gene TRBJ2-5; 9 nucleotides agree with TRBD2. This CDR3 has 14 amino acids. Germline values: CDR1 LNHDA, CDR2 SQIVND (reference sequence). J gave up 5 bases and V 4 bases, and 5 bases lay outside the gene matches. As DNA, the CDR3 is TGTGCCAGTAGTAGCGGGAGGGCCGGGGAGACCCAGTACTTC. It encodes CASSSGRAGETQYF.

CDR3 in DNA: TGCGCCAGTAAGGTGGCAGGGCTGGGCTACACCTTC. Translated: CASKVAGLGYTF. J is TRBJ1-2 and V is TRBV5-1, with D maybe TRBD1 (5 bases). Germline loops: CDR1 SGHRS, CDR2 YFSETQ. CDR3 length equals 12 residues. Trimming pared 8 bases from V and 8 bases from J, leaving 16 bases between.

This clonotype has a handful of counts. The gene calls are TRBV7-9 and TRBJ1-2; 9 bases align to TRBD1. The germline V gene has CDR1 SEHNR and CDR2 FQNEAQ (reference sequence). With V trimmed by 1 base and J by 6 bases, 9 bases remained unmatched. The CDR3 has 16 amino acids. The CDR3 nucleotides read TGTGCCAGCAGCTTAGGATCAGGGACAGGGCGTGATGGCTACACCTTC. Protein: CASSLGSGTGRDGYTF.

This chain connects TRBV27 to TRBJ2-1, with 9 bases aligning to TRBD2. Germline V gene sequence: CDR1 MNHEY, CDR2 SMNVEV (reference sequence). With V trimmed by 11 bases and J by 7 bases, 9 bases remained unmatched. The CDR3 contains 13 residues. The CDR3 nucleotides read TGTGCCTCAGCGGGGGGCTGGATTAATGAGCAGTTCTTC. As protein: CASAGGWINEQFF.

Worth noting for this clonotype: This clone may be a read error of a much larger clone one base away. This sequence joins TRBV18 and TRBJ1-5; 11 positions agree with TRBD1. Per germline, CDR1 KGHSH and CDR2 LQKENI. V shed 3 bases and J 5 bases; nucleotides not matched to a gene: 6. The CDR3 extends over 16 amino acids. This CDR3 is CASSPLRTGGDQPQHF. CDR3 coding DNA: TGTGCCAGCTCACCGCTTCGGACAGGGGGCGATCAGCCCCAGCATTTT.

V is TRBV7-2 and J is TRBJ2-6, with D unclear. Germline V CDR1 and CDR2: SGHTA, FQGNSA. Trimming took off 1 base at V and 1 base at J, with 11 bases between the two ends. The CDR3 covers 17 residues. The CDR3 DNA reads TGTGCCAGCAGCTTAGATGTTGTGGGGTCTGGGGCCAACGTCCTGACTTTC. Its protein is CASSLDVVGSGANVLTF.

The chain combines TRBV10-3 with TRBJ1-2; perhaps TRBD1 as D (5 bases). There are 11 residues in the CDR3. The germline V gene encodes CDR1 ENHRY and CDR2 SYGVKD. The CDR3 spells CGSGGNYGYTF. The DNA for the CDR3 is TGTGGATCGGGGGGAAACTATGGCTACACCTTC.

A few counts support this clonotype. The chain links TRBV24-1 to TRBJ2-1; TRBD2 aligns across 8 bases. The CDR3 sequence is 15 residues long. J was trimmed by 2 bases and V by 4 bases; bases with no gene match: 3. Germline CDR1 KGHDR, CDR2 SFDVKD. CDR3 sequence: CATSEASGPYNEQFF. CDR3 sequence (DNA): TGTGCCACCAGTGAAGCTAGCGGGCCCTACAATGAGCAGTTCTTC.

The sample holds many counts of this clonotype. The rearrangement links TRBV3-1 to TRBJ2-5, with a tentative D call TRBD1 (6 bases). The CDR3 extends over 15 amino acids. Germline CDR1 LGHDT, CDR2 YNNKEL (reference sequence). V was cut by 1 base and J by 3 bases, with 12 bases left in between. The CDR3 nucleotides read TGTGCCAGCAGCCAAGGGGCAGGGGTGAAAGAGACCCAGTACTTC. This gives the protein CASSQGAGVKETQYF.

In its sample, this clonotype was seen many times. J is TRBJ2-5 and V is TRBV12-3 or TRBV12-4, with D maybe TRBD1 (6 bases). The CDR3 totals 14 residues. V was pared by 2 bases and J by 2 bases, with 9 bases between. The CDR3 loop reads CASSLRQAQETQYF. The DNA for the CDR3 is TGTGCCAGCAGTTTACGACAGGCTCAAGAGACCCAGTACTTC.

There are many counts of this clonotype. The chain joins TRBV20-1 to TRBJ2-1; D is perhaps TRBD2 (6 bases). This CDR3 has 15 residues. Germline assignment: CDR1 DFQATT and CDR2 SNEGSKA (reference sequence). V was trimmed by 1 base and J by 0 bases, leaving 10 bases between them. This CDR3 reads CSARGLAISYNEQFF. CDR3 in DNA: TGCAGTGCTAGAGGTCTAGCGATCTCCTACAATGAGCAGTTCTTC.

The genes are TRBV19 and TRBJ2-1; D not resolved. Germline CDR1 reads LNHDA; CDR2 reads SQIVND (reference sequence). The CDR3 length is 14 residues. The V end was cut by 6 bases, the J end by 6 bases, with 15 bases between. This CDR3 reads CASRTTGFSNEQFF. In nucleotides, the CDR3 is TGTGCCAGTAGAACGACCGGGTTCAGCAATGAGCAGTTCTTC.

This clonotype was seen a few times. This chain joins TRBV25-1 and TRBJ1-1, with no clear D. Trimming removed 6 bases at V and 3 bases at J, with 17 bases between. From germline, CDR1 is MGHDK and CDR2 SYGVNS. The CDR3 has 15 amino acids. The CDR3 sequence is CASRHRMDTHTEAFF. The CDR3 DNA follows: TGTGCCAGCAGACACAGAATGGATACTCACACTGAAGCTTTCTTT. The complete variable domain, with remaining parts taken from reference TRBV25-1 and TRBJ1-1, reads EADIYQTPRYLVIGTGKKITLECSQTMGHDKMYWYQQDPGMELHLIHYSYGVNSTEKGDLSSESTVSRIRTEHFPLTLESARPSHTSQYLCASRHRMDTHTEAFFGQGTRLTVV.